Presented here are 17 T cell receptor beta chains from one specimen sequenced in a study of blood T cell repertoires in COVID-19. Repertoires were generated with immunoSEQ multiplex PCR, while TCRdb's copy carries only in-frame clones and drops some. Of just over 300,000 clones in the sample, around 90% were seen once. Sequencing used PBMCs or T cells enriched from blood (not recorded which). These TCRs come from a woman younger than 35 who had recovered from COVID-19.

The J gene is TRBJ2-5, the V gene TRBV7-3; 8 bases match TRBD1. The CDR3 is 13 residues long. V lost 4 bases, J lost 4 bases, and 2 bases stayed unmatched. Germline CDR1 and CDR2: SGHTA and FQGTGA. The CDR3 nucleotides are TGTGCCAGCAGCTATGGACAGGGAGAGACCCAGTACTTC. It is translated as CASSYGQGETQYF. The full variable domain, in which reference TRBV7-3 and TRBJ2-5 provide the parts outside the CDR3, is GAGVSQTPSNKVTEKGKYVELRCDPISGHTALYWYRQSLGQGPEFLIYFQGTGAADDSGLPNDRFFAVRPEGSVSTLKIQRTERGDSAVYLCASSYGQGETQYFGPGTRLLVL.

V is TRBV6-2 or TRBV6-3 and J is TRBJ1-1; 7 bases are a match to TRBD1. CDR3 length equals 13 residues. Germline V gene data show CDR1 as MNHEY and CDR2 as SVGEGT. With 5 bases clipped from V and 3 bases from J, the junction kept 3 bases outside the gene matches. CDR3 sequence reads: CASSRQGHTEAFF. The CDR3 nucleotides are TGTGCCAGCAGTCGACAGGGTCACACTGAAGCTTTCTTT.

The CDR3 sequence is CASRMEGMNTEAFF. The CDR3 DNA reads TGCGCCAGCAGAATGGAGGGGATGAACACTGAAGCTTTCTTT. The genes are TRBV5-1 and TRBJ1-1, with D possibly matching TRBD1 (5 bases). Deletions cut 5 bases from V and 0 bases from J, with 11 bases between. Germline V gene sequence: CDR1 SGHRS, CDR2 YFSETQ. The CDR3 extends over 14 amino acids.

The rearrangement joins TRBV6-6 to TRBJ1-2; D uncertain. The germline V gene has CDR1 MNHNY and CDR2 SVGAGI (reference sequence). V was shortened by 7 bases and J by 7 bases, with 13 bases between the two germline ends. There are 12 residues in the CDR3. CDR3 in amino acids: CASTVAGGGYTF. CDR3 bases: TGTGCCAGCACCGTCGCGGGAGGTGGCTACACCTTC.

The rearrangement links TRBV2 to TRBJ2-7; 7 bases line up with TRBD1. J gave up 3 bases and V 7 bases, and 6 bases lay outside the gene matches. Per the germline V gene, CDR1 is SNHLY and CDR2 is FYNNEI. This CDR3 has 13 amino acids. CDR3 region: CASKGDSYYEQYF. CDR3 bases: TGTGCCAGCAAAGGGGACAGCTACTACGAGCAGTACTTC.

The rearrangement uses TRBV9 and TRBJ2-3; a possible D gene is TRBD2 (5 bases). Germline CDR1 reads SGDLS; CDR2 reads YYNGEE. V shed 4 bases and J shed 8 bases, with 11 bases lying between them. The CDR3 is made up of 12 amino acids. This CDR3 reads CASSPEGPTQYF. In DNA, the CDR3 is TGTGCCAGCAGCCCAGAGGGTCCTACGCAGTATTTT.

The chain recombines TRBV15 with TRBJ1-1, with 7 bases lining up with TRBD1. V lost 0 bases and J lost 4; bases outside the gene matches: 2. The CDR3 is 14 amino acids. Per germline, CDR1 LNHNV and CDR2 YYDKDF (reference sequence). The chain's CDR3 is CATSRDRQGTEAFF. Here the CDR3 DNA reads TGTGCCACCAGCAGAGATAGACAGGGCACTGAAGCTTTCTTT.

For the CDR3, the DNA is TGCGCCAGCAGCCAAGTCCCACAGGGCACTGAAGCTTTCTTT. It translates to CASSQVPQGTEAFF. V is TRBV4-1 and J is TRBJ1-1, with a weak D call TRBD1 (6 bases). The V end lost 1 base, the J end lost 4 bases, and 10 bases lay between the germline ends. CDR3 length: 14 residues. The germline V gene has CDR1 MGHRA and CDR2 YSYEKL.

This clone has just one count. The V and J genes are TRBV28 and TRBJ1-1; D gene ambiguous. The V end was cut by 6 bases, the J end by 1 base, with 9 bases between. Germline CDR1 and CDR2: MDHEN and SYDVKM. The CDR3 is 13 amino acids. The CDR3 loop is CASSLTENTEAFF. For the CDR3, the DNA is TGTGCCAGCAGCCTCACAGAGAACACTGAAGCTTTCTTT.

The chain couples TRBV5-6 to TRBJ1-2; the match to TRBD1 covers 7 bases. The CDR3 has 14 residues. V lost 1 base to trimming and J lost 7 bases; unmatched junction nucleotides: 7. Germline V gives CDR1 SGHDT, CDR2 YYEEEE. CDR3 protein: CASSLKGGSSGYTF. The CDR3 DNA reads as TGTGCCAGCAGCTTGAAAGGGGGCTCCTCTGGCTACACCTTC.

The chain recombines TRBV7-2 with TRBJ1-6; D is unresolved. The CDR3 runs to 13 residues. The ends were cut back, 4 bases at V and 9 bases at J, with 10 bases in the middle. Germline V gene lookup returns CDR1 SGHTA and CDR2 FQGNSA. The CDR3 bases are TGTGCCAGCAGCTATAATCCGGGTTCACCCCTCCACTTT. It codes for CASSYNPGSPLHF.

The rearrangement links TRBV11-2 to TRBJ2-2; a weak D match, TRBD1 (6 bases). Per germline, CDR1 SGHAT and CDR2 FQNNGV. The CDR3 has 15 amino acids. With 1 base removed from V and 3 bases from J, the gap between germline ends came to 9 bases. In nucleotides, the CDR3 is TGTGCCAGCAGCTTAGTGGGGGCGCACACCGGGGAGCTGTTTTTT. It codes for CASSLVGAHTGELFF.

The V and J genes are TRBV30 and TRBJ2-7; 7 bases align to TRBD1. The CDR3 loop spans 13 amino acids. The J segment lost 4 bases and the V segment lost 4 bases, leaving 7 bases of the junction unmatched. Germline assignment: CDR1 GTSNPN and CDR2 SVGIG (reference sequence). The CDR3 sequence is CAWTTTGYYEQYF. CDR3 DNA sequence: TGTGCCTGGACCACGACAGGGTATTACGAGCAGTACTTC.

The chain combines TRBV28 with TRBJ1-5; D is undetermined. The length of the CDR3 is 15 residues. The V gene's germline CDR1 is MDHEN and CDR2 SYDVKM. Trimming left V 1 base short and J 0 bases short, with 7 bases between. CDR3 sequence (DNA): TGTGCCAGCAGTTTATCCCAGTTTAGCAATCAGCCCCAGCATTTT. It codes for CASSLSQFSNQPQHF.

This chain joins TRBV5-1 and TRBJ2-6; D might be TRBD1 (6 bases). This CDR3 has 22 amino acids. Trimming shortened V by 0 bases and J by 0 bases, and 25 bases separated the two germline ends. Germline CDR1 and CDR2: SGHRS and YFSETQ. Written as DNA, the CDR3 is TGCGCCAGCAGCTTGGCCTTAAGGAATGACAGGTCCCTCTCCTCTGGGGCCAACGTCCTGACTTTC. Amino acid sequence: CASSLALRNDRSLSSGANVLTF.

The rearrangement links TRBV12-3 or TRBV12-4 to TRBJ2-5; unclear D gene. Between the trimmed V and J ends, which lost 5 bases and 7 bases, there was a span of 11 bases. The CDR3 contains 12 residues. The CDR3: CASSPTPGTQYF. CDR3 nucleotides: TGTGCCAGCAGTCCCACTCCGGGGACCCAGTACTTC.

The V gene is TRBV6-5, the J gene TRBJ1-6; a weak D match, TRBD1 (6 bases). This CDR3 comprises 16 residues. Trimming took 0 bases from V and 5 from J, leaving 11 bases between them. CDR1 MNHEY and CDR2 SVGAGI come from the germline V gene. Written as DNA, the CDR3 is TGTGCCAGCAGTTACTCGATGTCAGGGGATAATTCACCCCTCCACTTT. Translated, it gives CASSYSMSGDNSPLHF.